Sequencing of this T cell receptor (beta chain) was carried out in a study of cytomegalovirus exposure and HLA in healthy donors. Study observations and caveats: Overall, approximately 150 TCR beta chains were annotated as cytomegalovirus-associated. In presence/absence analyses, roughly uniform sequencing depth across donors was assumed. TCR beta sequences reportedly predicted most subjects' HLA-A and HLA-B alleles accurately. In an earlier analysis, productive rearrangement rates for most beta V segments clustered near 87% or 30%.

Details on this clone: Its antigen remains unknown.

The CDR3 length is 15 residues. With V trimmed by 2 bases and J by 7 bases, 10 bases remained unmatched. In germline, CDR1 is SGHDT, CDR2 YYEEEE. Researchers ran the PCR with 60 Vbeta and 13 Jbeta primers. Clones were read by immunoSEQ multiplex PCR, and TCRdb kept only the in-frame ones, dropping some. This table has some 180,000 clones, 75% to 90% appearing once. The rearrangement uses TRBV5-6 and TRBJ1-2, with 8 bases lining up with TRBD1. The TCR comes from a male donor in good health and CMV-seronegative. The sample taken for sequencing was PBMCs. DNA of the CDR3: TGTGCCAGCAGCTTTGGGACAGGCCGGGTACGTGGCTACACCTTC. This sequence encodes CASSFGTGRVRGYTF.